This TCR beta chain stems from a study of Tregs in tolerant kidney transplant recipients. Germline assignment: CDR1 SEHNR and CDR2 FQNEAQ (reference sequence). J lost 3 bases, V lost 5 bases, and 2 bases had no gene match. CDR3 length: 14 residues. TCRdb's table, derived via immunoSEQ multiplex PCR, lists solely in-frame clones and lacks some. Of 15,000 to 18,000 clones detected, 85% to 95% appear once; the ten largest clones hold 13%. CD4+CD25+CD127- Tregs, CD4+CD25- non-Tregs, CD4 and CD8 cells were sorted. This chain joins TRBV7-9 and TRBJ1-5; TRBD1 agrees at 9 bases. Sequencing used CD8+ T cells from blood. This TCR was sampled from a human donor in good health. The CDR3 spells CASSRTGDNQPQHF. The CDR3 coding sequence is TGTGCCAGCAGCCGGACAGGGGACAATCAGCCCCAGCATTTT.